This TCR beta chain was recovered during a study of T cells in Graves' hyperthyroidism and ophthalmopathy. Diagnostic assessment was based on clinical symptoms, serum thyroxine and TRAb, thyroid ultrasound and orbital computed tomography. There are 15 residues in the CDR3. The germline gives CDR1 SGHVS, CDR2 FQNEAQ. Between the trimmed V and J ends, which lost 4 bases and 1 base, there was a span of 13 bases. This clonotype appeared many times. Amplification of TCR beta CDR3 regions was performed using RNA transcripts as template. First-round RT-PCR of the TCR CDR3 relied on the HTBI primer set. TCRdb processed the multiplex PCR reads anew with MiXCR; each CDR3 protein has one entry. The data contain roughly 380,000 distinct CDR3 sequences, approximately 19% of them singletons.

The chain is built from TRBV7-8 and TRBJ1-1; tentatively, D is TRBD1 (6 bases). The sequenced sample was blood. The receptor was isolated from a woman between 18 and 29 years old with Graves' hyperthyroidism. CDR3 sequence: CASSSSGGRNTEAFF. The CDR3 DNA sequence: TGTGCCAGCAGCTCCAGCGGGGGGCGGAACACTGAAGCTTTCTTT.